The present TCR beta chain was sequenced within a study of Ad26.COV2.S vaccination and SARS-CoV-2 variants. Study in general: Donor was assigned to the Ad26.COV2.S arm of trial COV1001. Study-wide findings and caveats: Marked by substantial breadth, spike-specific CD8+ and CD4+ T cell responses were reportedly seen after vaccination. Total responses of T cells may have been underestimated by the analyses of TCR breadth and depth. Participants in the vaccine arm had higher spike-specific TCR breadth; placebo recipients had lower.

A word on this clone: What it binds is not known.

Measured with immunoSEQ multiplex PCR; TCRdb has only the in-frame clones, and not every one. The sample includes some 340,000 clones, roughly 80% of them seen just once. Treatment meaning: around 19 received Ad26.COV2.S at low or high dose, single or two shots; about 5 received placebo; per-sample allocation not given. All samples were drawn on day 63, counting from the first vaccine or placebo injection. This CDR3 has 15 residues. J gave up 4 bases and V 3 bases, and 4 bases lay outside the gene matches. Germline V gives CDR1 LNHNV, CDR2 YYDKDF (reference sequence). The TCR was taken from a person between 18 and 60 years old who received the Ad26.COV2.S COVID-19 vaccine or a placebo. This chain uses TRBV15 with TRBJ2-7, with 12 bases that match TRBD1. The sequenced sample was peripheral blood, obtained in a trial of Ad26.COV2.S vaccine versus placebo. The CDR3 loop reads CATSREGQGAYEQYF. CDR3 DNA sequence: TGTGCCACCAGCAGGGAGGGACAGGGGGCGTACGAGCAGTACTTC.